This TCR beta chain was profiled in a study of T-cell reconstitution after alpha-beta-depleted transplantation in children. This clonotype was counted at least ten times. Germline CDR1 SQVTM, CDR2 ANQGSEA. Trimming cost V 3 bases and J 14 bases, with 22 bases left between them. The CDR3 totals 13 residues. Preparation of the TCRbeta library used unique molecular identifiers. TCRdb passed the PCR reads through MiXCR, listing each CDR3 protein once. The table lists 490,000 or so distinct CDR3 sequences, around 12% of them singletons. Sequencing used PBMCs from the stem cell graft donor, obtained from the stem cell graft. The receptor was derived from a human donor who donated a stem cell graft to a child with combined immunodeficiency. V gene TRBV29-1 combines with J gene TRBJ1-2, with a possible D match to TRBD1 (6 bases). The CDR3 is CSVESPGQTKDTF. The CDR3 DNA is TGCAGCGTTGAGAGTCCCGGACAGACCAAGGATACCTTC.